The present T cell receptor (beta chain) was sequenced within a study of CD8 T cells in Susac syndrome. With 0 bases removed from V and 3 bases from J, the gap between germline ends came to 21 bases. Germline values: CDR1 SGHNT, CDR2 YYREEE (reference sequence). The CDR3 loop spans 18 amino acids. This clonotype turned up a few times. With random hexamers, 0.5 to 1 ug RNA was reverse transcribed. From the immunoSEQ multiplex PCR reads, TCRdb called clonotypes with MiXCR, one entry per CDR3 protein. This sample has 150,000 to 200,000 distinct CDR3 sequences; just over 90% occur once, and the top ten carry under 0.085%. Sequencing of TCR beta, carried out with a high-throughput approach, was applied to CD8+ and CD4+ T cells from the blood.

The material sequenced was CD4+ T cells from PBMCs. This chain joins TRBV5-4 and TRBJ1-2; possibly TRBD1 for D (5 bases). This sequence was found in a human donor in good health. CDR3 loop: CASSLGSRGTERDYGYTF. The CDR3 DNA reads as TGTGCCAGCAGCTTGGGCTCCCGCGGGACTGAAAGGGACTATGGCTACACCTTC. Supplemented by reference TRBV5-4 and TRBJ1-2, the full variable domain reads ETGVTQSPTHLIKTRGQQVTLRCSSQSGHNTVSWYQQALGQGPQFIFQYYREEENGRGNFPPRFSGLQFPNYSSELNVNALELDDSALYLCASSLGSRGTERDYGYTFGSGTRLTVV.